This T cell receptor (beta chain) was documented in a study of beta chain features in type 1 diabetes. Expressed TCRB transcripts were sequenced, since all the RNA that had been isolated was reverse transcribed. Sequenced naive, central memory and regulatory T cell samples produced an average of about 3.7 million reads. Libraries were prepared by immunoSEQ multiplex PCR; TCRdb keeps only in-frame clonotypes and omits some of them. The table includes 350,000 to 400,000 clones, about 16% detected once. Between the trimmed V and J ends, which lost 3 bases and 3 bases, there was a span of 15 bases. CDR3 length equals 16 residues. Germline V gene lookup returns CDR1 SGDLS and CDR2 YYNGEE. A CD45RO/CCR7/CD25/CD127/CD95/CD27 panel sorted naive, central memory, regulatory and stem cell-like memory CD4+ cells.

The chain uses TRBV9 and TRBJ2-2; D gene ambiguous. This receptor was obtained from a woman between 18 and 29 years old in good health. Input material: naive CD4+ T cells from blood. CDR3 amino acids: CASSALVHIDTGELFF. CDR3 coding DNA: TGTGCCAGCAGCGCCCTGGTTCACATCGACACCGGGGAGCTGTTTTTT.